This T cell receptor (beta chain) was identified during a study of response to subunit inactivated influenza vaccine. Via MiXCR, TCRdb re-called the RT-PCR reads, giving one row per CDR3 protein. The data contain 540,000 or so distinct CDR3 sequences, over 10% of them singletons. General study points: Each seasonal influenza vaccination, the authors suggested, recruits few new T cells.

On this clonotype itself: Its antigen is as yet unknown.

This CDR3 has 16 residues. The germline V gene has CDR1 MNHNS and CDR2 SASEGT. The V gene end was trimmed by 6 bases and the J gene end by 3 bases; junction bases not matched to a gene: 10. This receptor was obtained from a man aged 45-65 years who received an inactivated influenza vaccine. The source was PBMCs from blood, collected around seven weeks after vaccination. V usage is TRBV6-1 and J usage is TRBJ2-2; 7 positions agree with TRBD1. The CDR3 is CASSRSQGDDTGELFF. CDR3 coding DNA: TGTGCCAGCAGCCGTTCCCAGGGGGATGACACCGGGGAGCTGTTTTTT.